The clone carrying this T cell receptor (beta chain) was counted a single time. Its antigen remains unidentified. The data stem from a study of vaccination and CD4 T cells after COVID-19. Researchers used the Oncomine TCR Beta short-read assay to sequence DNA from cultured CD4+ T cells. TCRdb reanalysed the PCR reads using MiXCR and keeps one entry per CDR3 protein. The table has around 15,000 distinct CDR3 sequences, about half seen once. Time point given: late sampling 161 to 241 days after vaccination in a few convalescent patients. Described treatment: roughly 10-day PBMC culture with coronavirus spike peptide pools or control peptides (ViraFEST assay). The receptor comes from a human donor who had recovered from COVID-19. Specimen: CD4+ T cells from blood, cultured in vitro, collected about 7 months after SARS-CoV-2 vaccination.

The CDR3 region has the DNA TGTGCCAGTAGTATAAGTTGGGACTACGAGCAGTACTTC. It translates to CASSISWDYEQYF. The chain uses TRBV19 and TRBJ2-7, with D unclear. V lost 2 bases and J lost 3, with 8 bases in between. CDR1 is LNHDA and CDR2 is SQIVND in the germline V gene (reference sequence). The CDR3 loop spans 13 amino acids.